Shown below are 24 T cell receptor beta chains from a single sample sequenced in a study of T-cell memory formation after mild COVID-19. In TCRdb, the 5' RACE reads were re-called with MiXCR into one record per CDR3 protein. The top ten clones hold roughly 23% of a sample with roughly 300,000 distinct CDR3 sequences, approximately 8% of them seen once. Sequenced material: PBMCs or a T cell subset sorted from them (not recorded which). The receptors derive from a man aged 18 to 30 who had mild COVID-19 (a few samples of this study predate the infection). Cell type and time point are not known.

This clonotype came up a few times. The gene calls are TRBV5-6 and TRBJ2-1; D perhaps matches TRBD1 (6 bases). V lost 6 bases, J lost 6 bases, and 13 bases lay in between. Germline V lookup: CDR1 SGHDT, CDR2 YYEEEE. The CDR3 runs to 13 residues. Here the CDR3 DNA reads TGTGCCAGCAACCCCGGGACACCCAATGAGCAGTTCTTC. It encodes CASNPGTPNEQFF.

The chain has TRBV7-9 and TRBJ2-4; D ambiguous. CDR1 is SEHNR and CDR2 is FQNEAQ in the germline V gene (reference sequence). Trimming removed 5 bases at V and 7 bases at J, with 9 bases between. This CDR3 contains 12 residues. The CDR3 DNA sequence: TGTGCCAGCAGCCGAGTCGGGAACATTCAGTACTTC. The encoded protein is CASSRVGNIQYF.

A word on this clonotype: A much larger clone sits a single nucleotide away, making a read error possible. The chain carries TRBV28 and TRBJ2-6; D uncertain. This CDR3 is built from 15 residues. Germline CDR1 reads MDHEN; CDR2 reads SYDVKM. V shed 2 bases and J shed 2 bases, with 7 bases lying between them. As DNA, the CDR3 is TGTGCCAGCAGTTTAGGGAACACTGGGGCCAACGTCCTGACTTTC. Its protein is CASSLGNTGANVLTF.

To note about this clonotype: The junction departs from germline at one end; a sequencing error may be responsible. This rearrangement joins TRBV7-7 to TRBJ2-2; D remains ambiguous. This CDR3 spans 12 amino acids. Germline CDR1 SSHAT, CDR2 FNYEAQ (reference sequence). In DNA form, the CDR3 reads TGTGCTAGCACCCCTAGCACCGGGGAGCTGTTTTTT. Its protein is CASTPSTGELFF.

This clonotype was seen a handful of times. The rearrangement uses TRBV4-2 and TRBJ2-6, with D unresolved. Germline V lookup: CDR1 LGHNA, CDR2 YNFKEQ. Trimming pared 1 base from V and 2 bases from J, leaving 6 bases between. The CDR3 loop spans 15 amino acids. The CDR3, as DNA: TGTGCCAGCAGCCAAGGAGTCACTGGGGCCAACGTCCTGACTTTC. Translated, it gives CASSQGVTGANVLTF.

This chain uses TRBV20-1 with TRBJ2-1; 9 bases line up with TRBD2. The CDR3 is 14 amino acids. The germline V gene has CDR1 DFQATT and CDR2 SNEGSKA (reference sequence). J lost 4 bases, V lost 7 bases, and 8 bases had no gene match. CDR3 nucleotide sequence: TGCAGTGGGAAACTAGCGGGCCTTTACAATGAGCAGTTCTTC. Its protein is CSGKLAGLYNEQFF.

This clonotype was detected a few times. This rearrangement joins TRBV7-3 to TRBJ2-1; D uncertain. Trimming removed 2 bases at V and 3 bases at J, with 8 bases between. The germline CDR1 and CDR2 sequences are SGHTA and FQGTGA. The CDR3 spans 14 residues. The CDR3 protein is CASSLAANYNEQFF. CDR3 sequence (DNA): TGTGCCAGCAGCTTAGCGGCGAACTACAATGAGCAGTTCTTC.

In its sample, this clonotype was seen a few times. The chain carries TRBV12-3 or TRBV12-4 and TRBJ2-3; D gene ambiguous. This CDR3 has 14 residues. V was clipped by 1 base and J by 8 bases, with 13 bases between them. As DNA, the CDR3 is TGTGCCAGCAGTTTAGAAGGGCAACTGGGTACGCAGTATTTT. Its protein is CASSLEGQLGTQYF.

This chain uses TRBV12-3 or TRBV12-4 with TRBJ1-4; weak D call: TRBD1 (5 bases). The V and J ends lost 6 bases and 2 bases respectively, with 7 bases between them. CDR3 length equals 13 residues. CDR3 in amino acids: CASSRDTNEKLFF. The CDR3, as DNA: TGTGCCAGCAGCCGGGACACTAATGAAAAACTGTTTTTT.

This clonotype turned up a few times. The chain carries TRBV4-3 and TRBJ2-6; maybe TRBD1 (5 bases). CDR3 size: 22 residues. Trimming pared 0 bases from V and 2 bases from J, leaving 26 bases between. Germline assignment: CDR1 LGHNA and CDR2 YSLEER. CDR3 bases: TGCGCCAGCAGCCAAGATAGTGGAGTTTGGGGCAGGGCTAGACCTGGGGCCAACGTCCTGACTTTC. This encodes CASSQDSGVWGRARPGANVLTF.

V is TRBV10-3 and J is TRBJ2-7, with D perhaps TRBD1 (6 bases). The CDR3 extends over 13 amino acids. Per the germline V gene, CDR1 is ENHRY and CDR2 is SYGVKD. V was clipped by 11 bases and J by 1 base, with 15 bases between them. The chain's CDR3 is CAARGDRSYEQYF. Here the CDR3 DNA reads TGTGCCGCACGGGGAGACAGGTCCTACGAGCAGTACTTC.

The chain couples TRBV7-7 to TRBJ2-3; D gene unclear. With 2 bases removed from V and 0 bases from J, the gap between germline ends came to 9 bases. The CDR3 is 15 amino acids. CDR1 is SSHAT and CDR2 is FNYEAQ in the germline V gene (reference sequence). CDR3 coding DNA: TGTGCCAGCAGCTTAAGTAGACAAAGCACAGATACGCAGTATTTT. Its translation: CASSLSRQSTDTQYF.

This clonotype came up a few times. CDR3 in amino acids: CASSPRVAATGELFF. The CDR3 coding sequence is TGTGCCAGCAGCCCCAGAGTAGCCGCCACCGGGGAGCTGTTTTTT. The genes are TRBV11-2 and TRBJ2-2; D remains ambiguous. The CDR3 is 15 amino acids. CDR1 and CDR2 from the germline V gene are SGHAT and FQNNGV. Trimming cost V 5 bases and J 4 bases, with 14 bases left between them.

The sample holds a few counts of this clonotype. The chain links TRBV7-2 to TRBJ1-3; D is unclear. The CDR3 has 13 amino acids. Germline V CDR1 and CDR2: SGHTA, FQGNSA. V lost 7 bases and J 0 bases, leaving 7 bases between the germline ends. This CDR3 reads CASMAFSGNTIYF. In DNA form, the CDR3 reads TGTGCCAGCATGGCATTCTCTGGAAACACCATATATTTT. Using reference TRBV7-2 and TRBJ1-3 for the parts outside the CDR3, the full variable domain is GAGVSQSPSNKVTEKGKDVELRCDPISGHTALYWYRQSLGQGLEFLIYFQGNSAPDKSGLPSDRFSAERTGGSVSTLTIQRTQQEDSAVYLCASMAFSGNTIYFGEGSWLTVV.

This clonotype was seen many times. The chain carries TRBV7-2 and TRBJ1-4; D call uncertain. The CDR3 loop spans 12 amino acids. CDR1 is SGHTA, CDR2 FQGNSA, per germline. V lost 1 base to trimming and J lost 7 bases, with 4 bases between them. DNA of the CDR3: TGTGCCAGCAGCTTAGGGATTGAAAAACTGTTTTTT. Translating gives CASSLGIEKLFF.

This clonotype turned up a few times. V and J are TRBV7-2 and TRBJ1-4; D not certain. V lost 1 base, J lost 4 bases, and 13 bases lay in between. The CDR3 covers 16 residues. Germline assignment: CDR1 SGHTA and CDR2 FQGNSA. CDR3 DNA sequence: TGTGCCAGCAGCTTAGATGGAGCAGGATTTAATGAAAAACTGTTTTTT. Amino acid sequence: CASSLDGAGFNEKLFF.

The chain employs TRBV29-1 and TRBJ1-4, with 8 bases that match TRBD1. CDR3 size: 12 residues. Trimming at V came to 4 bases and at J to 7 bases, leaving 2 bases not matched to a gene. Germline lookup yields CDR1 SQVTM and CDR2 ANQGSEA. DNA of the CDR3: TGCAGCGTTGCGGACAGGGCTGAAAAACTGTTTTTT. It is translated as CSVADRAEKLFF.

This clonotype has more than one count but fewer than ten. The rearrangement uses TRBV12-3 or TRBV12-4 and TRBJ2-1; no definite D call. This CDR3 has 13 residues. The V end was cut by 3 bases, the J end by 6 bases, with 9 bases between. The CDR3 sequence: CASSFSGFNEQFF. The DNA of the CDR3 is TGTGCCAGCAGTTTTTCCGGTTTCAATGAGCAGTTCTTC.

The rearrangement links TRBV4-1 to TRBJ2-3; D remains ambiguous. Trimming removed 2 bases from V and 1 base from J, with 10 bases in between. In germline, CDR1 is MGHRA, CDR2 YSYEKL. This CDR3 is built from 15 residues. In nucleotides, the CDR3 is TGCGCCAGCAGCCAACGAAAAGTGGGCACAGATACGCAGTATTTT. The encoded protein is CASSQRKVGTDTQYF.

This clonotype was detected only a few times. The DNA of the CDR3 is TGCAGCGTTGTCACGGATAGCACAGATACGCAGTATTTT. As protein: CSVVTDSTDTQYF. V is TRBV29-1 and J is TRBJ2-3, with unresolved D. The germline V and J ends were trimmed by 4 bases and 0 bases, with 8 bases remaining between them. CDR1 and CDR2 from the germline V gene are SQVTM and ANQGSEA. CDR3 size: 13 residues.

The chain carries TRBV9 and TRBJ1-6; D might be TRBD1 (5 bases). This CDR3 has 15 residues. Germline V gene lookup returns CDR1 SGDLS and CDR2 YYNGEE. V lost 1 base to trimming and J lost 10 bases, with 15 bases between them. The CDR3 DNA follows: TGTGCCAGCAGCGTATGGGGCAGGGCCGGCTCACCCCTCCACTTT. Translated: CASSVWGRAGSPLHF.

This clonotype was picked up many times. The J gene is TRBJ1-6, the V gene TRBV5-1; no firm D call. V was cut by 5 bases and J by 7 bases, with 7 bases left in between. The CDR3 has 12 amino acids. The germline CDR1 and CDR2 sequences are SGHRS and YFSETQ. The CDR3 DNA follows: TGCGCCAGCAGGGTGGAAAATTCACCCCTCCACTTT. It translates to CASRVENSPLHF.

This clonotype occurred many times. The V and J genes are TRBV4-1 and TRBJ1-1, with D perhaps matching TRBD1 (5 bases). Trimming took off 6 bases at V and 4 bases at J, with 18 bases between the two ends. The CDR3 has 15 amino acids. Germline V lookup: CDR1 MGHRA, CDR2 YSYEKL. Written as DNA, the CDR3 is TGCGCCAGCAGTGGGGGGGGTGCCGGGGGCACTGAAGCTTTCTTT. Its protein is CASSGGGAGGTEAFF.

J is TRBJ2-5 and V is TRBV20-1; D is perhaps TRBD2 (7 bases). V shed 6 bases and J shed 2 bases, with 16 bases lying between them. The CDR3 totals 14 residues. Germline V CDR1 and CDR2: DFQATT, SNEGSKA (reference sequence). CDR3 protein: CSAEGGPGQETQYF. The CDR3 bases are TGCAGTGCCGAGGGGGGGCCGGGGCAAGAGACCCAGTACTTC.